The sample holds many counts of the clone carrying this T cell receptor beta chain. The antigen is not known. Amplification of TCR beta CDR3 regions used RNA as the template. The TCR CDR3 first-round RT-PCR relied on the HTBI primer set. Each CDR3 protein is one row after TCRdb ran MiXCR on the multiplex PCR reads. The data hold roughly 500,000 distinct CDR3 sequences, with 40% to 55% observed a single time. This entry belongs to a study of T cells in Graves' hyperthyroidism and ophthalmopathy. The study, taken as a whole, reports: A 13 V-J model separated ophthalmopathy from stable hyperthyroidism. Most expanded thyroid clonotypes above 0.001 also appeared in blood.

Uncontrolled infection, other autoimmune disease, pregnancy or lactation led to exclusion. For the diagnoses, clinical symptoms, serum thyroxine and TRAb, thyroid ultrasound and orbital computed tomography were used. Deletions cut 2 bases from V and 7 bases from J, with 16 bases between. Germline assignment: CDR1 SGHRS and CDR2 YFSETQ. The CDR3 has 14 residues. Input material: peripheral blood or thyroid tissue (not recorded which). The sequence derives from an adult woman with Graves' disease, either hyperthyroidism or ophthalmopathy (not recorded which). V usage is TRBV5-1 and J usage is TRBJ2-7, with D unclear. The CDR3: CASSLDTGWREQYF. In DNA, the CDR3 is TGCGCCAGCAGCTTAGATACGGGTTGGCGGGAGCAGTACTTC.